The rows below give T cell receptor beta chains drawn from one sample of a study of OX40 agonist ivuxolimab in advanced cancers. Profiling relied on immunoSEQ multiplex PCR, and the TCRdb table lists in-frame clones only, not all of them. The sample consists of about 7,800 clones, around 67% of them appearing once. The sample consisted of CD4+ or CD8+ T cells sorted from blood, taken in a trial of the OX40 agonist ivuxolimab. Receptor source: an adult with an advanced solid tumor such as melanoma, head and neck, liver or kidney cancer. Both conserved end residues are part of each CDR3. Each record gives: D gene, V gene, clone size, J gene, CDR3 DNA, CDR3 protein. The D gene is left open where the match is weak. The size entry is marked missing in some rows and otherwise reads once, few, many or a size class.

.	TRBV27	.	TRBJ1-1	TGTGCCAGCAGTTTATCGCCGGCTATGAACACTGAAGCTTTCTTT	CASSLSPAMNTEAFF
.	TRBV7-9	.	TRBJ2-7	TGTGCCAGCAGCTACTGGACAGCTAGCTACGAGCAGTACTTC	CASSYWTASYEQYF
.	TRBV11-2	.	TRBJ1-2	TGTGCCAGCAGCTCAGGGACAACCTATGGCTACACCTTC	CASSSGTTYGYTF
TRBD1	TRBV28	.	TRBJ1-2	TGTGCCAGCAGCTCTTCCGGGACCACAGGGGGCCCTTTTAACTATGGCTACACCTTC	CASSSSGTTGGPFNYGYTF
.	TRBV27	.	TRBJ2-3	TGTGCCAGCAGTTTAGGTTCAGATACGCAGTATTTT	CASSLGSDTQYF
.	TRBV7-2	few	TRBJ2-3	TGTGCCAGCAGCTTAGCGGGTAGCACAGATACGCAGTATTTT	CASSLAGSTDTQYF
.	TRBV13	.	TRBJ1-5	TGTGCCAGCAGCTTAAGTGGCAATCAGCCCCAGCATTTT	CASSLSGNQPQHF
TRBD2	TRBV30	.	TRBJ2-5	TGTGCCGGCACTCCTAGCGGGAGTGGAGAGACCCAGTACTTC	CAGTPSGSGETQYF
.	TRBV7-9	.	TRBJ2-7	TGTGCCAGCGGCCCCCGTTCCTACGAGCAGTACTTC	CASGPRSYEQYF
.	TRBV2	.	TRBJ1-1	TGTGCCAGCGGGGGTAGGACTGAAGCTTTCTTT	CASGGRTEAFF
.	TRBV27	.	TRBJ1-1	TGTGCCAGCAGTTTAGGCGGAAAGAACACTGAAGCTTTCTTT	CASSLGGKNTEAFF
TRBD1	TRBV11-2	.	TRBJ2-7	TGTGCCAGCAGCTTAGAGTCGGGGGCGGGACAGGGGACCTACGAGCAGTACTTC	CASSLESGAGQGTYEQYF
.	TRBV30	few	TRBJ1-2	TGTGCCTATCTGGAAAGTCTCCTAGGCTACACCTTC	CAYLESLLGYTF
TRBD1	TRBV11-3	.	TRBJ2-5	TGTGCCAGCAGGGGGACAGGGGAAGAGACCCAGTACTTC	CASRGTGEETQYF
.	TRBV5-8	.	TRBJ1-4	TGTGCCAGCAGCCCCAGTGGTTGGGGTTTAGGGGAGGATGAAAAACTGTTTTTT	CASSPSGWGLGEDEKLFF
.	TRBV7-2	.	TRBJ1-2	TGTGCCAGCAGCGGCCCCAGGGGAAAAGACTATGGCTACACCTTC	CASSGPRGKDYGYTF
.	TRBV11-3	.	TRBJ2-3	TGTGCCAGCAGCTCGACGGCAGGTAGCACAGATACGCAGTATTTT	CASSSTAGSTDTQYF
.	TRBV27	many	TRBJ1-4	TGTGCCAGCAGTTGGGGGGCTAATGAAAAACTGTTTTTT	CASSWGANEKLFF
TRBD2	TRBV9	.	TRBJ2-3	TGTGCCAGCAGCGACCTAACTCGCGGGGGGGCGGGAGATACGCAGTATTTT	CASSDLTRGGAGDTQYF
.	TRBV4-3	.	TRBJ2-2	TGCGCCAGCAGTTCGGGGGCGGAGAACACCGGGGAGCTGTTTTTT	CASSSGAENTGELFF
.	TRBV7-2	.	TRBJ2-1	TGTGCCAGCAGGTTCGAGGGTGAGCAGTTCTTC	CASRFEGEQFF
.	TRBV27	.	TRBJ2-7	TGTGCCAGCAGTTTAGGACCCGGATACGAGCAGTACTTC	CASSLGPGYEQYF
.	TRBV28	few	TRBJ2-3	TGTGCCAGCAGTTTCCGCCGAGGGGAGAATACGCAGTATTTT	CASSFRRGENTQYF
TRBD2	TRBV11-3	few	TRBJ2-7	TGTGCCAGCAGCGCCGGGACTAGCCTTTGGGAGCAGTACTTC	CASSAGTSLWEQYF
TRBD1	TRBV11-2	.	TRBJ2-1	TGTGCCAGCAGTGATGGGACAGGGGGCTACAATGAGCAGTTCTTC	CASSDGTGGYNEQFF